One and the same sample provided the 20 T cell receptor beta chains below, sequenced in a study of immune cell composition in non-small cell lung cancer. TCRdb's copy holds only in-frame clones and misses some; the assay was immunoSEQ multiplex PCR. The sample has about 7,600 clones; roughly three quarters are singletons. The specimen sequenced was lung tumor tissue. The receptors stem from a human donor with non-small cell lung cancer.

The J gene is TRBJ2-2, the V gene TRBV4-2; D possibly corresponds to TRBD1 (6 bases). V lost 4 bases to trimming and J lost 6 bases, with 15 bases between them. This CDR3 is built from 15 residues. Germline V lookup: CDR1 LGHNA, CDR2 YNFKEQ. CDR3: CASSPLLEGAGELFF. The CDR3 DNA is TGTGCCAGCAGCCCACTACTAGAGGGGGCCGGGGAGCTGTTTTTT.

Notes on this clone: An end of the junction does not agree with germline; a read error may underlie this. CDR3 in DNA: TGTGCCAGTAGTATGGGAGGGATCCAAGCGACCCAGTACTTC. Translating gives CASSMGGIQATQYF. The chain employs TRBV19 and TRBJ2-5, with 7 bases that match TRBD2. The CDR3 is 14 amino acids. Germline V gives CDR1 LNHDA, CDR2 SQIVND (reference sequence).

This rearrangement joins TRBV27 to TRBJ1-1, with 7 positions matching TRBD1. V trimming: 6 bases; J trimming: 0 bases; junction bases outside the gene matches: 4. Germline CDR1 MNHEY, CDR2 SMNVEV (reference sequence). The CDR3 covers 14 residues. The CDR3 protein is CASRTGTMNTEAFF. The DNA of the CDR3 is TGTGCCAGCAGGACAGGGACCATGAACACTGAAGCTTTCTTT.

The chain links TRBV7-7 to TRBJ1-2, with 11 nucleotides matching TRBD1. This CDR3 is 14 amino acids long. Germline CDR1 SSHAT, CDR2 FNYEAQ (reference sequence). DNA for the CDR3: TGTGCTAGCCACCCCGTGGGACAGGGGGGAGGCTACACCTTC. Translation: CASHPVGQGGGYTF.

The chain is built from TRBV6-5 and TRBJ2-7, with TRBD1 matching 10 bases. V lost 5 bases, J lost 5 bases, and 9 bases stayed unmatched. Germline assignment: CDR1 MNHEY and CDR2 SVGAGI. This CDR3 is 15 amino acids long. The CDR3 spells CASSKPRDRGHEQYF. CDR3 coding DNA: TGTGCCAGCAGTAAACCCCGGGACAGGGGCCACGAGCAGTACTTC.

Only a few counts were recorded for this clone. V is TRBV5-4 and J is TRBJ1-6; weak D call: TRBD1 (6 bases). V gave up 3 bases and J gave up 8 bases, with 15 bases separating them. Germline CDR1 reads SGHNT; CDR2 reads YYREEE (reference sequence). The CDR3 totals 15 residues. CDR3 residues: CASSSTQGRYSPLHF. The CDR3 nucleotides are TGTGCCAGCAGCTCGACACAGGGTAGATATTCACCCCTCCACTTT.

The CDR3 here is CASTPGGGLQETQYF. CDR3 nucleotides: TGCGCCAGCACCCCGGGAGGGGGGCTACAAGAGACCCAGTACTTC. The chain recombines TRBV5-1 with TRBJ2-5, with TRBD2 identical over 8 bases. Germline CDR1 and CDR2: SGHRS and YFSETQ. The CDR3 is made up of 15 amino acids. The junction had 9 bases not matched to a gene; V was cut back by 6 bases and J by 2 bases. Full variable domain (missing parts from reference TRBV5-1 and TRBJ2-5): KAGVTQTPRYLIKTRGQQVTLSCSPISGHRSVSWYQQTPGQGLQFLFEYFSETQRNKGNFPGRFSGRQFSNSRSEMNVSTLELGDSALYLCASTPGGGLQETQYFGPGTRLLVL.

The chain carries TRBV7-9 and TRBJ2-7; a possible D gene is TRBD2 (6 bases). CDR1 and CDR2 (germline): SEHNR, FQNEAQ (reference sequence). This CDR3 has 14 amino acids. V lost 5 bases, J lost 4 bases, and 15 bases lay in between. Written as DNA, the CDR3 is TGTGCCAGCAGCGCGCCGGGACTGCTTTACGAGCAGTACTTC. This gives the protein CASSAPGLLYEQYF. The full variable domain, its missing parts supplied by reference TRBV7-9 and TRBJ2-7, is DTGVSQNPRHKITKRGQNVTFRCDPISEHNRLYWYRQTLGQGPEFLTYFQNEAQLEKSRLLSDRFSAERPKGSFSTLEIQRTEQGDSAMYLCASSAPGLLYEQYFGPGTRLTVT.

The V gene is TRBV25-1, the J gene TRBJ1-1; D uncertain. CDR3 length equals 11 residues. V was trimmed by 4 bases and J by 3 bases, leaving 3 bases between them. The germline V gene has CDR1 MGHDK and CDR2 SYGVNS. The CDR3 sequence is CASSVYTEAFF. The CDR3 DNA sequence: TGTGCCAGCAGTGTGTACACTGAAGCTTTCTTT.

This CDR3 is CASSIGGQGESPLHF. CDR3 nucleotides: TGTGCCAGTAGTATAGGAGGGCAGGGGGAGTCACCCCTCCACTTT. The rearrangement uses TRBV19 and TRBJ1-6; 7 bases align to TRBD1. Germline V gives CDR1 LNHDA, CDR2 SQIVND (reference sequence). V dropped 1 base and J dropped 10; count of bases not matched to a gene: 7. The CDR3 runs to 15 residues.

The chain couples TRBV7-9 to TRBJ1-1, with a weak D call TRBD1 (6 bases). This CDR3 contains 16 residues. V was cut by 3 bases and J by 0 bases, with 14 bases left in between. Germline-derived CDR1 and CDR2 are SEHNR and FQNEAQ (reference sequence). As DNA, the CDR3 is TGTGCCAGCAGCTTGGGGGCCAGGGATGTGAACACTGAAGCTTTCTTT. The encoded protein is CASSLGARDVNTEAFF.

The chain uses TRBV28 and TRBJ1-2, with no clear D. The germline gives CDR1 MDHEN, CDR2 SYDVKM. This CDR3 comprises 15 residues. The ends were cut back, 5 bases at V and 0 bases at J, with 13 bases in the middle. The CDR3 region is CASSPFERPNYGYTF. The DNA for the CDR3 is TGTGCCAGCAGTCCGTTTGAAAGACCTAACTATGGCTACACCTTC.

The rearrangement uses TRBV7-9 and TRBJ1-3; no definite D call. CDR1 SEHNR and CDR2 FQNEAQ come from the germline V gene (reference sequence). V lost 1 base and J 1 base, leaving 11 bases between the germline ends. CDR3 length equals 16 residues. The chain's CDR3 is CASSLVPVSSGNTIYF. CDR3 bases: TGTGCCAGCAGCTTAGTCCCGGTTTCTTCTGGAAACACCATATATTTT.

The V call is TRBV7-2, the J call TRBJ2-1; no definite D call. In germline, CDR1 is SGHTA, CDR2 FQGNSA. The CDR3 runs 13 residues. Trimming removed 5 bases from V and 4 bases from J, with 9 bases in between. CDR3 region: CASSTDRYNEQFF. The CDR3 DNA reads as TGTGCCAGCAGCACGGACCGTTACAATGAGCAGTTCTTC.

This clone was observed a few times. The chain uses TRBV6-1 and TRBJ1-1; D is uncertain. There are 13 residues in the CDR3. CDR1 is MNHNS and CDR2 is SASEGT in the germline V gene. V was clipped by 4 bases and J by 1 base, with 7 bases between them. Written as DNA, the CDR3 is TGTGCCAGCAGTGGGAGTAAGAACACTGAAGCTTTCTTT. Its translation is CASSGSKNTEAFF.

The J gene is TRBJ1-3, the V gene TRBV28, with a possible D match to TRBD1 (6 bases). Germline V gene data show CDR1 as MDHEN and CDR2 as SYDVKM. V gave up 5 bases and J gave up 3 bases, with 11 bases separating them. The CDR3 consists of 14 residues. The CDR3 DNA reads TGTGCCAGCAGTGGGGGGGCTCTTGGAAACACCATATATTTT. Translating gives CASSGGALGNTIYF.

The J gene is TRBJ1-5, the V gene TRBV9; the D is unclear. Deletions cut 0 bases from V and 3 bases from J, with 10 bases between. The CDR3 sequence is 15 residues long. CDR1 is SGDLS, CDR2 YYNGEE, per germline. The CDR3 nucleotides are TGTGCCAGCAGCGTAGAATCAGGTCCCAATCAGCCCCAGCATTTT. It is translated as CASSVESGPNQPQHF.

The chain is built from TRBV5-1 and TRBJ1-2, with D possibly matching TRBD1 (5 bases). The V gene lost 4 bases and the J gene lost 8 bases, with 18 bases spanning the gap. The CDR3 spans 14 residues. CDR1 is SGHRS and CDR2 is YFSETQ in the germline V gene. CDR3 coding DNA: TGCGCCAGCAGCCAATTCTTGGGGGAGAAAGGCTACACCTTC. This gives the protein CASSQFLGEKGYTF.

This clone was seen more than once but under ten times. This chain uses TRBV5-1 with TRBJ2-5, with a weak D call TRBD2 (6 bases). V was cut by 1 base and J by 4 bases, with 17 bases left in between. This CDR3 is 16 amino acids long. The germline CDR1 and CDR2 sequences are SGHRS and YFSETQ. CDR3 DNA: TGCGCCAGCAGCTTGCGGAATAGCGGCCCATCAGAGACCCAGTACTTC. It is translated as CASSLRNSGPSETQYF.

This clone was seen a single time. V usage is TRBV9 and J usage is TRBJ1-5; tentatively, D is TRBD1 (5 bases). Germline V lookup: CDR1 SGDLS, CDR2 YYNGEE. Trimming stripped 9 bases from V and 4 bases from J, with 17 bases between. The CDR3 totals 14 residues. The CDR3 DNA is TGTGCCAATGGGGGGTGGGGCGTAAATCAGCCCCAGCATTTT. Translating it yields CANGGWGVNQPQHF.